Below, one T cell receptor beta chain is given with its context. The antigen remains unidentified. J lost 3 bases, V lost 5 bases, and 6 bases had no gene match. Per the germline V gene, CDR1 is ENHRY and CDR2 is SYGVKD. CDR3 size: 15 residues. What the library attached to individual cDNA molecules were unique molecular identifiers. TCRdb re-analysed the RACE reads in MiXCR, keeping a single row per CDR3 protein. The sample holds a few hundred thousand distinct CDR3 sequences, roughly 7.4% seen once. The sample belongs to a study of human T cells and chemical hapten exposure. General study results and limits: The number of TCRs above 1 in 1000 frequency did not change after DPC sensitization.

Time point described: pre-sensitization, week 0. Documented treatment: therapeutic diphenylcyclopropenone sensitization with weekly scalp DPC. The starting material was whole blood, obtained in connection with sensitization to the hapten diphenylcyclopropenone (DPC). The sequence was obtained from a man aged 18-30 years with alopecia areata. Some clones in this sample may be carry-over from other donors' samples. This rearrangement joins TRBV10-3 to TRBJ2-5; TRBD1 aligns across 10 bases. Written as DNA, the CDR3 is TGTGCCATCAGTTACTGGACAGGGGGGAAAGAGACCCAGTACTTC. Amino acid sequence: CAISYWTGGKETQYF.